This T cell receptor (beta chain) was captured in a study of blood T cell repertoires in COVID-19. Germline V gives CDR1 GTSNPN, CDR2 SVGIG (reference sequence). V dropped 3 bases and J dropped 1 base, with 9 bases sitting between them. The CDR3 extends over 13 amino acids. Here immunoSEQ multiplex PCR was the method, and the copy in TCRdb shows in-frame clones only, minus some. The sample includes about 180,000 clones, about 88% of them seen just once. Participants were aged roughly 18 to 89 years from about two dozen US areas. The specimen was PBMCs or T cells enriched from blood (not recorded which). The gene calls are TRBV30 and TRBJ1-1; D uncertain. The clonotype was recovered from a woman in her forties or fifties who had recovered from COVID-19. The CDR3 DNA reads TGTGCCTGGAGGTTGGCAACGAACACTGAAGCTTTCTTT. Protein sequence: CAWRLATNTEAFF.